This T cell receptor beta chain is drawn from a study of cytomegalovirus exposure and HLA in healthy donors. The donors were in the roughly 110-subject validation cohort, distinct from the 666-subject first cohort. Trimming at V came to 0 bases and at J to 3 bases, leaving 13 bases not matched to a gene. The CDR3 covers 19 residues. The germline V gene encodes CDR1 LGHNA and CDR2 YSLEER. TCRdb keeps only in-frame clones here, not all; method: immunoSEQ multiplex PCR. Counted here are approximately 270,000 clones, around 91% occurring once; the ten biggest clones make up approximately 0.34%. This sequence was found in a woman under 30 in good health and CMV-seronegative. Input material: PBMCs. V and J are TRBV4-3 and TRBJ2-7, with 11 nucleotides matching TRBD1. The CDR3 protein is CASSQEPPVVGTGGYEQYF. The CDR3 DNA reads TGCGCCAGCAGCCAAGAACCCCCCGTCGTCGGGACAGGGGGCTACGAGCAGTACTTC.